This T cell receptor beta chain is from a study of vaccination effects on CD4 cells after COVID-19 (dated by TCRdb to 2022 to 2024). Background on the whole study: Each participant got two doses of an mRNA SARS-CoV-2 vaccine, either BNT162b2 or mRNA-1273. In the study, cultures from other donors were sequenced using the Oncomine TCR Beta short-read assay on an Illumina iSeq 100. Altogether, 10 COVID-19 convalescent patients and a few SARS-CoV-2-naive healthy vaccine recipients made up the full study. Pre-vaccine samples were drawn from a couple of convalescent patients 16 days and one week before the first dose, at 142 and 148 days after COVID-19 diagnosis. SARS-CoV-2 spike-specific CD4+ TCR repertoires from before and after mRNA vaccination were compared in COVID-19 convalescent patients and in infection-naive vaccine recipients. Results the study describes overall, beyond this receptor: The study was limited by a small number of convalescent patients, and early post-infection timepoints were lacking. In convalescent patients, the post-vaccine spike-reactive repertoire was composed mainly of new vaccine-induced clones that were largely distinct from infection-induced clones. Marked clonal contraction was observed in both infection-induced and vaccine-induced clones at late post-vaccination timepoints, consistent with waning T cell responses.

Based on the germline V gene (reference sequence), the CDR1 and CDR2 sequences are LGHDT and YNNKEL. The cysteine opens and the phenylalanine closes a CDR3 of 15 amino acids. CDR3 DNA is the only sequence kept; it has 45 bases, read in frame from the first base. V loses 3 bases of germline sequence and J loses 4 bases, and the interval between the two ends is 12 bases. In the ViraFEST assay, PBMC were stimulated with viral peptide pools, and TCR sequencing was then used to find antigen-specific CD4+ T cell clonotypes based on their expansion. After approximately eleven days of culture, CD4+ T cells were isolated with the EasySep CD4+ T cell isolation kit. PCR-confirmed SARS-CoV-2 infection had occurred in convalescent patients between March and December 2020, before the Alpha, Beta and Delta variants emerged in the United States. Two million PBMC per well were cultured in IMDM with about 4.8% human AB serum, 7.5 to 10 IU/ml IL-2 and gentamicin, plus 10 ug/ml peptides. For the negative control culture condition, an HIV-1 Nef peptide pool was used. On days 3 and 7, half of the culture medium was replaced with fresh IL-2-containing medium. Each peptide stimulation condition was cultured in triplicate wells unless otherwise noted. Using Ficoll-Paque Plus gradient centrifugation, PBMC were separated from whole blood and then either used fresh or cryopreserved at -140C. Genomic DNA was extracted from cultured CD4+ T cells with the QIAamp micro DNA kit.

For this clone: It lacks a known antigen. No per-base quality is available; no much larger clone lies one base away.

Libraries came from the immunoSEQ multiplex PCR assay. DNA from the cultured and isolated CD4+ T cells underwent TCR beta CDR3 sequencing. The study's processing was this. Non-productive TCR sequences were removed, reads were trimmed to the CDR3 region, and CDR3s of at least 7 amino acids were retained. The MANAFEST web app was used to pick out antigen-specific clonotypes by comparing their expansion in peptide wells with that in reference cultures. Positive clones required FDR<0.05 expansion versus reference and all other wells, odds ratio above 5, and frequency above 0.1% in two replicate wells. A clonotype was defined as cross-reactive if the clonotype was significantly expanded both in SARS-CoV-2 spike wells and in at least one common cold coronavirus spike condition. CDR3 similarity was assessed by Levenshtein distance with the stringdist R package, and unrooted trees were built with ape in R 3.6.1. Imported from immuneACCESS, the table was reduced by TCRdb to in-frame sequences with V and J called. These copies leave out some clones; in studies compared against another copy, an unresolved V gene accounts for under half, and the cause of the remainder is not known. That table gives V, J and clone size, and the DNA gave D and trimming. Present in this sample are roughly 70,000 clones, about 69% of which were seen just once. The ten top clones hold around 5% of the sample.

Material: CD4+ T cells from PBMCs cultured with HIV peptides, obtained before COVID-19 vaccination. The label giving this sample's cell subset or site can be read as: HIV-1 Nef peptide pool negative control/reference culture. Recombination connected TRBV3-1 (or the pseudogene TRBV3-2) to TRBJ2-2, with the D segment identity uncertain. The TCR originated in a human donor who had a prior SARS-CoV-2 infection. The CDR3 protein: CASSHLPLGTGELFF. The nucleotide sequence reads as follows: TGTGCCAGCAGCCATCTCCCCCTCGGCACCGGGGAGCTGTTTTTT.